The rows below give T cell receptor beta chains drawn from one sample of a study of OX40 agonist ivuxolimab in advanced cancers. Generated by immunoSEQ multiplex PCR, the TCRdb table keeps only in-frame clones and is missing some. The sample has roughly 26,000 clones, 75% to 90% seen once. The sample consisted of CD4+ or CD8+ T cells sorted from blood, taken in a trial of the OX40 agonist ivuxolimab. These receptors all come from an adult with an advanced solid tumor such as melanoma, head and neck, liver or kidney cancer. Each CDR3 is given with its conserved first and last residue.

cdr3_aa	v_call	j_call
CASSFRYTGVLDGYTF	TRBV28	TRBJ1-2
CASSFGNEQFF	TRBV7-8	TRBJ2-1
CASSISEMNTGELFF	TRBV5-4	TRBJ2-2
CASSPVGPEQYF	TRBV11-2	TRBJ2-7
CASSQGAGGSGNTIYF	TRBV4-3	TRBJ1-3
CSVGTGYEQYF	TRBV29-1	TRBJ2-7
CASSLVTGAGPQPQHF	TRBV7-9	TRBJ1-5
CSATTGGQYF	TRBV20-1	TRBJ2-7
CASSLSWHEQFF	TRBV11-2	TRBJ2-1
CAIMGQGASYEQYF	TRBV10-3	TRBJ2-7
CASSEGISGNTIYF	TRBV25-1	TRBJ1-3
CASSLEGGMGFSYEQYF	TRBV28	TRBJ2-7
CASSSGTGPGELFF	TRBV7-6	TRBJ2-2
CASSQRTGAGGLEETQYF	TRBV4-1	TRBJ2-5
CASSPGAATEAFF	TRBV4-2	TRBJ1-1
CASSFPDSPQFF	TRBV27	TRBJ2-1
CASSLVSTEAFF	TRBV7-9	TRBJ1-1
CASSLHGAWLTSTDTQYF	TRBV5-1	TRBJ2-3
CASSLGGAVQPQHF	TRBV7-1	TRBJ1-5
CASSMTVLETQYF	TRBV19	TRBJ2-5
CASSLGGYSNQPQHF	TRBV5-6	TRBJ1-5
CASSLGRGFYEQYF	TRBV5-1	TRBJ2-7
CASSPGLDYNEQFF	TRBV6-1	TRBJ2-1
CASSLMSYRIYEQYF	TRBV5-6	TRBJ2-7